This is a list of T cell receptor beta chains from one sample in a study of OX40 agonist ivuxolimab in advanced cancers. Here immunoSEQ multiplex PCR was the method, and the copy in TCRdb shows in-frame clones only, minus some. Of about 76,000 clones listed, around 86% are singletons. The sample consisted of CD4+ or CD8+ T cells sorted from blood, taken in a trial of the OX40 agonist ivuxolimab. These receptor sequences come from an adult with an advanced solid tumor such as melanoma, head and neck, liver or kidney cancer. Both conserved end residues are part of each CDR3.

j_call	v_call	cdr3_aa
TRBJ2-1	TRBV11-2	CASKPGGAWNEQFF
TRBJ2-3	TRBV27	CASSSPGQGTDTQYF
TRBJ2-3	TRBV4-1	CASSHPRGEGDTQYF
TRBJ1-3	TRBV5-4	CASSAVGVDSGNTIYF
TRBJ2-2	TRBV7-3	CASSYRGENTGELFF
TRBJ2-7	TRBV5-1	CASSSRAAEQYF
TRBJ1-1	TRBV18	CATHTLQNTEAFF
TRBJ2-5	TRBV7-3	CASWPVLYQETQYF
TRBJ2-6	TRBV7-9	CASSWPGTGGSGANVLTF
TRBJ2-3	TRBV6-1	CASSADRGGTDTQYF
TRBJ2-3	TRBV28	CASSLYPAGGSVDTQYF
TRBJ2-7	TRBV11-3	CASSLAPEPSYEQYF
TRBJ2-7	TRBV6-5	CASSYNRATPSYEQYF
TRBJ1-3	TRBV5-5	CASSLGRSSSGNTIYF
TRBJ1-5	TRBV15	CATSRDKGHNQPQHF
TRBJ1-2	TRBV27	CASRETQGRSTGGYTF
TRBJ2-3	TRBV10-3	CAITRGGSTDTQYF
TRBJ2-6	TRBV4-3	CASSLNHRGAGANVLTF
TRBJ1-6	TRBV2	CASGGQSSYNSPLHF
TRBJ2-1	TRBV9	CASSVGGSGRAGNEQFF
TRBJ1-1	TRBV5-4	CASSQPTVNTEAFF
TRBJ1-1	TRBV6-5	CASSYSRDTEAFF
TRBJ2-7	TRBV11-2	CASSLASEQYF
TRBJ2-1	TRBV11-3	CASSLERNEQFF
TRBJ1-2	TRBV14	CASSPGPKGGYTF
TRBJ2-1	TRBV30	CAWSAAGSPTYNEQFF
TRBJ2-1	TRBV7-2	CASRPPGSSYNEQFF
TRBJ1-1	TRBV9	CASSVDRREMDTEAFF
TRBJ1-4	TRBV18	CASSPSGRMGEKLFF
TRBJ1-4	TRBV11-1	CASSFGTGKEKLFF
TRBJ1-5	TRBV9	CASSPWTDGQPQHF
TRBJ1-2	TRBV7-9	CASSLSEDRRNRNYGYTF
TRBJ2-2	TRBV30	CAWTPGTGELFF
TRBJ1-3	TRBV4-3	CASSPRQGSGNTIYF
TRBJ1-6	TRBV6-5	CASSYQGPPLHF
TRBJ2-1	TRBV29-1	CSSSGTFYNEQFF
TRBJ2-1	TRBV2	CASSEAGLAAYNEQFF
TRBJ1-2	TRBV28	CASTTSRRAYGYTF
TRBJ2-1	TRBV9	CASRPSGSSYNEQFF
TRBJ2-5	TRBV6-5	CASSYGGEETQYF
TRBJ1-2	TRBV6-1	CASSETRTGGGLDNYGYTF